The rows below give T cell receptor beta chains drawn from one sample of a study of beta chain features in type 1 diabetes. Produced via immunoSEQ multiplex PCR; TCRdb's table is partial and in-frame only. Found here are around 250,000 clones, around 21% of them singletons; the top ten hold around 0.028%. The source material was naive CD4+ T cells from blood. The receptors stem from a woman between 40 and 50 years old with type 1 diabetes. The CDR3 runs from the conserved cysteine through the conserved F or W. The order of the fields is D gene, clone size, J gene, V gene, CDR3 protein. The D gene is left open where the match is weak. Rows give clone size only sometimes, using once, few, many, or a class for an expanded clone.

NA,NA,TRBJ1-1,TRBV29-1,CSTTGGSNTEAFF
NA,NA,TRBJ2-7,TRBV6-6,CASSYPQGPHEQYF
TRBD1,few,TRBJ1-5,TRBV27,CASSPRDRRNQHF
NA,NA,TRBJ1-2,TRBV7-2,CASSLGSVGRDYGYTF
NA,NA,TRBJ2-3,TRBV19,CASSSYTDTQYF
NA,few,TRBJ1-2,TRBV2,CASSGDNLYGYTF
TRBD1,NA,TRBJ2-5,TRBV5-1,CASSPETGQETQYF
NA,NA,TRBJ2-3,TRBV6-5,CASSPARVADTQYF
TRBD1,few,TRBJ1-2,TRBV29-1,CSVGDRDGYGYTF
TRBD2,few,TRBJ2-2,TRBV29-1,CSVRIQEAGGLTGELFF
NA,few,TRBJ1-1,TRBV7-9,CASSFDITTEAFF
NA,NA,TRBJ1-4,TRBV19,CASSETETNEKLFF
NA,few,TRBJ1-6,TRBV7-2,CASSLVRGSNSPLHF
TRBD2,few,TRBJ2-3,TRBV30,CAWSGREKNTQYF
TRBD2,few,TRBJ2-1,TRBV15,CATSRGTINEQFF
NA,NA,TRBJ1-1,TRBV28,CASGLTGSATEAFF
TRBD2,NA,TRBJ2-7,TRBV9,CASSVEAGVGYEQYF
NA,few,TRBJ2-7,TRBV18,CASSPFLSYEQYF
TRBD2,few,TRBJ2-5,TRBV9,CASSVGSSGWAYQETQYF
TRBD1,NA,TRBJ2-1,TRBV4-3,CASSSQTGKGRGEQFF
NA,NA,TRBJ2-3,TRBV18,CASSRAGDSTDTQYF
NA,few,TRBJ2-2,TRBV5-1,CASSSQGDTGELFF
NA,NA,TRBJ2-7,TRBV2,CASMSGIVYEQYF
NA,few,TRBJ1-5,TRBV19,CASSSTGGNQPQHF
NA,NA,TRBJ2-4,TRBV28,CASIAQGGPPGDIQYF
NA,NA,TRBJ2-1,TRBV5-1,CASSLAPAGDNEQFF
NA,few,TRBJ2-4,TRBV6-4,CASSVGEWPKNIQYF
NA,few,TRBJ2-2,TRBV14,CASSQLVGELFF
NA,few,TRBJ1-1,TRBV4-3,CASSQVGDTEAFF
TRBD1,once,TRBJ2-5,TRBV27,CASSTWTGDETQYF
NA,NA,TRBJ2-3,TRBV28,CASSPPQSTDTQYF
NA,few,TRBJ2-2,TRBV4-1,CASSQPSGREPWTGELFF
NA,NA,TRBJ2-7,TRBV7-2,CASSSRQPGAQQYF